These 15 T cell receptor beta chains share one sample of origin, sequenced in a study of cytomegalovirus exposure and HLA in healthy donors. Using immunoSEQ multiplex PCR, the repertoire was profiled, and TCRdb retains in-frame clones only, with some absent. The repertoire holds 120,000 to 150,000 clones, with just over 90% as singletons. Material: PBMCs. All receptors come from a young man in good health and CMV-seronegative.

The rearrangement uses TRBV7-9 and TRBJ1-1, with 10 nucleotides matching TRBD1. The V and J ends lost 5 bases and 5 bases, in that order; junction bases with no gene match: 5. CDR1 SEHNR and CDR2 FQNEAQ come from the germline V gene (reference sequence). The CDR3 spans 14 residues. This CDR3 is CASSPDRGRTEAFF. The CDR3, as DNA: TGTGCCAGCAGCCCCGACAGGGGGCGGACTGAAGCTTTCTTT. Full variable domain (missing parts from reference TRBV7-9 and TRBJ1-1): DTGVSQNPRHKITKRGQNVTFRCDPISEHNRLYWYRQTLGQGPEFLTYFQNEAQLEKSRLLSDRFSAERPKGSFSTLEIQRTEQGDSAMYLCASSPDRGRTEAFFGQGTRLTVV.

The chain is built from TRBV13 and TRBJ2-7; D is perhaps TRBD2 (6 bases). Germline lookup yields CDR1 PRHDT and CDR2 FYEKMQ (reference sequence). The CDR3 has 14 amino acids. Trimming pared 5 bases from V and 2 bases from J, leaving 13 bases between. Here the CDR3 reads CASSNRDSTYEQYV. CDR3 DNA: TGTGCCAGCAGCAACCGGGACTCGACCTACGAGCAGTACGTC.

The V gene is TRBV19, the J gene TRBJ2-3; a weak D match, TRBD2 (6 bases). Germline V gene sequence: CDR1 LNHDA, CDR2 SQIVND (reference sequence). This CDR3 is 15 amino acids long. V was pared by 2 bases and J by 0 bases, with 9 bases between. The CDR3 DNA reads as TGTGCCAGTAGTATATTGGGGACTAGCACAGATACGCAGTATTTT. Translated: CASSILGTSTDTQYF.

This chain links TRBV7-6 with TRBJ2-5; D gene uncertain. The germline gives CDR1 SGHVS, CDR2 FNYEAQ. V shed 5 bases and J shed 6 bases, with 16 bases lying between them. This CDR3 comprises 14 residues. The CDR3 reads CASSPTPDIKTQYF. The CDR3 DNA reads TGTGCCAGCAGCCCGACCCCCGACATAAAGACCCAGTACTTC.

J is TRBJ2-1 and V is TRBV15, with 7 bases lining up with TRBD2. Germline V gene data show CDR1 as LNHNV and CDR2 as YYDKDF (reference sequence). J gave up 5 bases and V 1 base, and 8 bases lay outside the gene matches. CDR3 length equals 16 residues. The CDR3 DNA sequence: TGTGCCACCAGCAGAGGTTTCGGGACTAACGACAATGAGCAGTTCTTC. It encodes CATSRGFGTNDNEQFF.

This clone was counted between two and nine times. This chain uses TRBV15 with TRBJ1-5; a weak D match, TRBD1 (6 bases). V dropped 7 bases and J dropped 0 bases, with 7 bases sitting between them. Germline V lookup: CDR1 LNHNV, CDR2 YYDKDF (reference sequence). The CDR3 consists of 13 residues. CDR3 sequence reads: CATTGVSNQPQHF. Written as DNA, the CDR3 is TGTGCCACCACAGGGGTTAGCAATCAGCCCCAGCATTTT.

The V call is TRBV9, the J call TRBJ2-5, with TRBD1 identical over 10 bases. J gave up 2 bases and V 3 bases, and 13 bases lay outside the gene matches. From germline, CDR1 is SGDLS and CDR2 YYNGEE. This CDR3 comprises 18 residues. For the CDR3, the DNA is TGTGCCAGCAGCGATTACCGGGACAGGGGACCCGTTCAAGAGACCCAGTACTTC. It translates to CASSDYRDRGPVQETQYF.

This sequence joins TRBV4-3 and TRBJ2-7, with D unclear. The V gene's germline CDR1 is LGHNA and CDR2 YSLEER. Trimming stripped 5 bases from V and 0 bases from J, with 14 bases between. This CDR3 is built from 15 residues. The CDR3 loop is CASSVQQSSSYEQYV. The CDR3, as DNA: TGCGCCAGCAGCGTGCAACAGAGCAGCTCCTACGAGCAGTACGTC.

CDR3 DNA sequence: TGTGCCACCCAACCGAGGCCTTTTTGGAACACTGAAGCTTTCTTT. It codes for CATQPRPFWNTEAFF. The chain links TRBV6-1 to TRBJ1-1; no definite D call. The CDR3 extends over 15 amino acids. Deletions cut 10 bases from V and 1 base from J, with 19 bases between. Germline assignment: CDR1 MNHNS and CDR2 SASEGT.

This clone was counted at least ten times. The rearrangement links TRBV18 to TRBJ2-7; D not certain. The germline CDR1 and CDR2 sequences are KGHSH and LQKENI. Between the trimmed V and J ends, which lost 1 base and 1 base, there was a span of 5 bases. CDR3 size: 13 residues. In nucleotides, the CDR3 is TGTGCCAGCTCACCACAGAGTTCCTACGAGCAGTACTTC. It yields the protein CASSPQSSYEQYF.

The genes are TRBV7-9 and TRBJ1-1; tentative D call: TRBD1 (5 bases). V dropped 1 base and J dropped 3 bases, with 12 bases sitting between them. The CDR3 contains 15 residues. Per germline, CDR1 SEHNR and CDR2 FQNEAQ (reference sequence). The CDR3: CASSLVAGPHTEAFF. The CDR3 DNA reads TGTGCCAGCAGCTTAGTCGCGGGGCCCCACACTGAAGCTTTCTTT.

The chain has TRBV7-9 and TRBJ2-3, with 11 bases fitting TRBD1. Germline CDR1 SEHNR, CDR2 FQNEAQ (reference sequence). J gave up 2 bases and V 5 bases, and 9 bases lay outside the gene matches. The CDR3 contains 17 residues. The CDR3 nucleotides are TGTGCCAGCAGCGAATCGCCGGGACAGGGGGACACAGATACGCAGTATTTT. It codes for CASSESPGQGDTDTQYF.

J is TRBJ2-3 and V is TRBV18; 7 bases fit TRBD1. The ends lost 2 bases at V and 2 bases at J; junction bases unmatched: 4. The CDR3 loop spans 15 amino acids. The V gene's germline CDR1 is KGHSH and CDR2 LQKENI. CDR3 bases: TGTGCCAGCTCACCAGTCGACAGGGCCACAGATACGCAGTATTTT. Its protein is CASSPVDRATDTQYF.

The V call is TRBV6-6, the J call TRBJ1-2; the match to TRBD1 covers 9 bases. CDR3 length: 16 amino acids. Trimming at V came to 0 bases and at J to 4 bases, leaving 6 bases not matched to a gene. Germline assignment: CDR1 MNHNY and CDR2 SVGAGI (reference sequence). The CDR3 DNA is TGTGCCAGCAGTTACTCCCCTACAGGGGGCGGCTATGGCTACACCTTC. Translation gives CASSYSPTGGGYGYTF.

The CDR3 DNA follows: TGTGCCAGCAGTGCCCAGACTAGCGGAGGCACAGATACGCAGTATTTT. Its translation: CASSAQTSGGTDTQYF. The chain carries TRBV2 and TRBJ2-3; 9 bases are shared with TRBD2. Germline V CDR1 and CDR2: SNHLY, FYNNEI. The CDR3 runs to 16 residues. The V gene end was trimmed by 4 bases and the J gene end by 1 base; junction bases not matched to a gene: 6.